This T cell receptor (beta chain) appears in the sequencing data of a study of T cell repertoires in ileal Crohn's disease. Overall study context: Postoperative therapy was given to about half: about a dozen thiopurines, about 19 anti-TNF agents.

About this clone: Its antigen is as yet unknown.

TCRdb keeps only in-frame clones here, not all; method: immunoSEQ multiplex PCR. The top ten clones hold around 5.4% of a sample with about 31,000 clones, roughly 77% of them seen once. Included were adult ileal or ileocolonic Crohn's patients indicated for ileocolonic resection. Germline CDR1 is SEHNR and CDR2 is FQNEAQ (reference sequence). Trimming stripped 6 bases from V and 4 bases from J, with 9 bases between. The CDR3 has 12 amino acids. General study findings and limits: Sorted CD8 T cells held more high-frequency clones than CD4. Endoscopic recurrence occurred in every patient whose clonality exceeded 26.8%.

The TCR was taken from an adult with Crohn's disease. Material for sequencing was ileal tissue. The chain combines TRBV7-9 with TRBJ2-5, with TRBD1 as a possible D gene (5 bases). CDR3 sequence (DNA): TGTGCCAGCAGGAGGCAGGGAGAGACCCAGTACTTC. It yields the protein CASRRQGETQYF.